What follows are 21 T cell receptor beta chains derived from one specimen sequenced in a study of blood T cell repertoires in COVID-19. TCRdb keeps only in-frame clones here, not all; method: immunoSEQ multiplex PCR. Of over 300,000 clones listed, approximately 90% are singletons. Input material: PBMCs or T cells enriched from blood (not recorded which). The source of these receptors is a woman aged 25 to 39 with acute COVID-19.

The chain combines TRBV21-1 with TRBJ1-3; the listed D gene, TRBD1, was not tested against the DNA. TRBV21-1 is a pseudogene locus. The CDR3 sequence is 19 residues long. CDR3 region: CASSRWTGLTIRSGNTIYF. CDR3 coding DNA: TGTGCCAGCAGCCGCTGGACAGGGTTGACCATACGCTCTGGAAACACCATATATTTT.

The CDR3 region has the DNA TGCGCCAGCAGGGGGACAGGGGACGAGCAGTACTTC. Amino acid sequence: CASRGTGDEQYF. The chain carries TRBV10-2 and TRBJ2-7, with TRBD1 matching over 10 bases. Looked up from germline, CDR1 is WSHSY and CDR2 is SAAADI. Trimming at V came to 6 bases and at J to 5 bases, leaving 1 base not matched to a gene. This CDR3 is built from 12 residues.

V is TRBV7-3 and J is TRBJ2-7, with 10 bases that match TRBD1. Germline-derived CDR1 and CDR2 are SGHTA and FQGTGA. CDR3 size: 21 residues. V shed 5 bases, J shed 3 bases, and the junction held 25 bases outside the gene matches. As DNA, the CDR3 is TGTGCCAGCAGCCCCTATGGGGACAGGGGAAATTTATGGGATGTGATCTACGAGCAGTACTTC. Its protein product is CASSPYGDRGNLWDVIYEQYF.

The V gene is TRBV25-1, the J gene TRBJ2-6; TRBD1 agrees at 7 bases. Trimming took 4 bases from V and 7 from J; bases not matched to a gene: 10. Germline loops: CDR1 MGHDK, CDR2 SYGVNS. This CDR3 region has 16 residues. CDR3 amino acids: CASSGDSSRRANVLTF. The CDR3 nucleotides read TGTGCCAGCAGTGGGGACAGTTCTCGGCGTGCCAACGTCCTGACTTTC.

V and J are TRBV27 and TRBJ1-3; 9 bases are shared with TRBD1. The germline gives CDR1 MNHEY, CDR2 SMNVEV (reference sequence). V dropped 8 bases and J dropped 1; count of bases not matched to a gene: 6. The CDR3 runs 15 residues. CDR3 protein: CASRWDRESGNTIYF. CDR3 coding DNA: TGTGCCAGCCGTTGGGACAGGGAGTCTGGAAACACCATATATTTT.

The chain couples TRBV30 to TRBJ1-3, with D possibly TRBD1 on 6 matching bases. Trimming removed 4 bases from V and 0 bases from J, with 13 bases in between. The CDR3 has 15 residues. CDR1 is GTSNPN, CDR2 SVGIG, per germline (reference sequence). In nucleotides, the CDR3 is TGTGCCTGGACCCAGGGGAGAAGCTCTGGAAACACCATATATTTT. Residues: CAWTQGRSSGNTIYF.

Notes on this clone: Other nucleotide sequences from this sample produce the same CDR3. V and J are TRBV9 and TRBJ2-2; no clear D gene. CDR1 and CDR2 (germline): SGDLS, YYNGEE. V was cut by 0 bases and J by 6 bases, with 6 bases left in between. The CDR3 spans 13 residues. For the CDR3, the DNA is TGTGCCAGCAGCGTAGTAGGAGCCGGGGAGCTGTTTTTT. This translates into CASSVVGAGELFF.

This clone was recorded once. The chain employs TRBV4-1 and TRBJ2-2; D is undetermined. The V and J ends lost 1 base and 5 bases respectively, with 11 bases between them. Germline loops: CDR1 MGHRA, CDR2 YSYEKL. The CDR3 loop spans 15 amino acids. This chain's CDR3 is CASSQAKSGTGELFF. Here the CDR3 DNA reads TGCGCCAGCAGCCAAGCTAAGTCGGGTACCGGGGAGCTGTTTTTT.

The genes are TRBV2 and TRBJ2-1; 7 bases line up with TRBD1. Germline-derived CDR1 and CDR2 are SNHLY and FYNNEI. The CDR3 totals 15 residues. Germline trimming cut 7 bases from V and 0 bases from J; bases unmatched to any gene: 6. The CDR3 sequence is CASTRQGSSYNEQFF. CDR3 DNA sequence: TGTGCCAGCACTCGACAGGGTAGCTCCTACAATGAGCAGTTCTTC.

The chain links TRBV19 to TRBJ1-5; TRBD1 aligns across 10 bases. Germline V lookup: CDR1 LNHDA, CDR2 SQIVND (reference sequence). Losses at the gene ends were 6 bases for V and 7 bases for J; bases not matched to a gene: 3. The CDR3 extends over 13 amino acids. The CDR3 DNA reads TGTGCCAGTAGGGGACAGGGGATCCAGCCCCAGCATTTT. It codes for CASRGQGIQPQHF.

The chain carries TRBV3-1 (or the pseudogene TRBV3-2) and TRBJ1-6; unclear D gene. The CDR3 covers 16 residues. Germline V CDR1 and CDR2: LGHDT, YNNKEL (reference sequence). Deletions cut 2 bases from V and 3 bases from J, with 11 bases between. The CDR3 sequence: CASSQSTTLYNSPLHF. CDR3 nucleotides: TGTGCCAGCAGCCAATCCACTACGCTCTATAATTCACCCCTCCACTTT.

This clone was detected only a few times. This chain connects TRBV11-2 to TRBJ1-3; D call uncertain. Per the germline V gene, CDR1 is SGHAT and CDR2 is FQNNGV. Trimming stripped 1 base from V and 0 bases from J, with 7 bases between. This CDR3 spans 15 amino acids. CDR3 region: CASSLVRVSGNTIYF. CDR3 in DNA: TGTGCCAGCAGCTTAGTGAGGGTCTCTGGAAACACCATATATTTT. Looking up the rest from reference TRBV11-2 and TRBJ1-3 gives the full variable domain: EAGVAQSPRYKIIEKRQSVAFWCNPISGHATLYWYQQILGQGPKLLIQFQNNGVVDDSQLPKDRFSAERLKGVDSTLKIQPAKLEDSAVYLCASSLVRVSGNTIYFGEGSWLTVV.

The chain joins TRBV7-3 to TRBJ1-4, with 9 bases aligning to TRBD1. The length of the CDR3 is 16 residues. After removal of 0 bases from V and 8 bases from J, the junction contained 7 bases not matched to a gene. CDR1 and CDR2 (germline): SGHTA, FQGTGA. DNA for the CDR3: TGTGCCAGCAGCTTAACCGGGACAGGGACCAAGGAAAAACTGTTTTTT. Translation gives CASSLTGTGTKEKLFF.

The chain joins TRBV10-3 to TRBJ2-7; 10 bases are a match to TRBD1. CDR3 length equals 14 residues. Trimming cost V 5 bases and J 3 bases; bases outside gene matches: 4. Germline CDR1 is ENHRY and CDR2 is SYGVKD. This chain's CDR3 is CAISRQGAGYEQYF. CDR3 nucleotide sequence: TGTGCCATCAGTAGACAGGGGGCTGGCTACGAGCAGTACTTC.

The chain recombines TRBV2 with TRBJ2-7; weak D call: TRBD1 (5 bases). Germline CDR1 is SNHLY and CDR2 is FYNNEI. V was pared by 8 bases and J by 2 bases, with 10 bases between. The CDR3 loop spans 12 amino acids. The chain's CDR3 is CASRQSTYEQYF. Written as DNA, the CDR3 is TGTGCCAGCCGACAGAGTACCTACGAGCAGTACTTC.

V and J are TRBV3-1 (or the pseudogene TRBV3-2) and TRBJ1-6; maybe TRBD1 (5 bases). Germline values: CDR1 LGHDT, CDR2 YNNKEL (reference sequence). This CDR3 has 15 residues. Trimming took off 1 base at V and 3 bases at J, with 7 bases between the two ends. The CDR3 region has the DNA TGTGCCAGCAGCCAAGGACAGCACTATAATTCACCCCTCCACTTT. Translated: CASSQGQHYNSPLHF.

The gene calls are TRBV5-1 and TRBJ2-3; D is perhaps TRBD2 (7 bases). The germline V gene encodes CDR1 SGHRS and CDR2 YFSETQ. The CDR3 sequence is 16 residues long. V shed 1 base and J shed 1 base, with 13 bases lying between them. The CDR3 reads CASSLSGGPRTDTQYF. For the CDR3, the DNA is TGCGCCAGCAGCTTGTCCGGGGGGCCCCGCACAGATACGCAGTATTTT.

CDR3 sequence: CASRPRDRGGLAAYEQYF. As DNA, the CDR3 is TGTGCCAGCAGACCCCGGGACAGGGGTGGTTTGGCCGCCTACGAGCAGTACTTC. The rearrangement links TRBV5-8 to TRBJ2-7, with 10 bases matching TRBD1. Germline V gene sequence: CDR1 SGHTS, CDR2 YDEGEE. The J segment lost 2 bases and the V segment lost 5 bases, leaving 16 bases of the junction unmatched. The CDR3 runs to 18 residues.

This rearrangement joins TRBV2 to TRBJ2-7; 8 nucleotides line up with TRBD2. CDR1 is SNHLY and CDR2 is FYNNEI in the germline V gene. V was clipped by 5 bases and J by 0 bases; unmatched bases: 6. The length of the CDR3 is 15 residues. CDR3: CASSSGRGGSYEQYF. CDR3 DNA: TGTGCCAGCAGTTCGGGCCGGGGGGGCTCCTACGAGCAGTACTTC.

V usage is TRBV19 and J usage is TRBJ1-1, with a tentative D call TRBD1 (6 bases). V shed 6 bases and J shed 0 bases, with 26 bases lying between them. The CDR3 has 19 amino acids. Germline V gene data show CDR1 as LNHDA and CDR2 as SQIVND (reference sequence). CDR3 sequence reads: CASRITATRARGMNTEAFF. The CDR3 coding sequence is TGTGCCAGTAGGATTACTGCCACCCGGGCCAGGGGCATGAACACTGAAGCTTTCTTT.

The chain employs TRBV6-1 and TRBJ2-1; TRBD2 matches at 10 bases. The V gene end was trimmed by 4 bases and the J gene end by 10 bases; junction bases not matched to a gene: 19. The CDR3 spans 18 residues. Germline values: CDR1 MNHNS, CDR2 SASEGT. CDR3 amino acids: CASSGGSETSGWEGEQFF. The CDR3 nucleotides read TGTGCCAGCAGTGGAGGGAGCGAGACTAGCGGGTGGGAGGGGGAGCAGTTCTTC.